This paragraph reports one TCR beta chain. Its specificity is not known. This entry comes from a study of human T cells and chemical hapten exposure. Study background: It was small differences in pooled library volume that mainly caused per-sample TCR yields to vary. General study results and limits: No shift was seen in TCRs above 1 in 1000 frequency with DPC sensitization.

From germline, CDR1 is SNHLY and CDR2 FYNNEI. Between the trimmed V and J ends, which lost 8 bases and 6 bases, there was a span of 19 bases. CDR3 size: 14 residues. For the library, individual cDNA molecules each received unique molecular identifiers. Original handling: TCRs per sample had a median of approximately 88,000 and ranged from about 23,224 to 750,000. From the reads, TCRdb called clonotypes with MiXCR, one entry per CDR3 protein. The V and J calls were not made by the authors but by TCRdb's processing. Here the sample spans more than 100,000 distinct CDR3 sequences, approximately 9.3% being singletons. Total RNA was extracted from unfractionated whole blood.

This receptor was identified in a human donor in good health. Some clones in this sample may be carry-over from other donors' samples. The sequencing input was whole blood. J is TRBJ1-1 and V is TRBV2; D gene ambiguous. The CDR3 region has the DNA TGTGCCAGCGGACGGACCCTACCAACCCCTGAAGCTTTCTTT. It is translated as CASGRTLPTPEAFF.